Described below is a single TCR beta chain sequence and its context. Germline V CDR1 and CDR2: LNHDA, SQIVND (reference sequence). CDR3 length: 20 residues. The V end lost 3 bases, the J end lost 2 bases, and 26 bases lay between the germline ends. The data are from a study of T cell responses to AZD1222 COVID-19 vaccine. The data were produced by immunoSEQ multiplex PCR, yet TCRdb's version contains in-frame clones alone and is incomplete. The sample has around 190,000 clones, roughly 94% seen once. This clonotype was obtained from an adult who received the AZD1222 COVID-19 vaccine. Sequenced here: peripheral blood, sampled 28 days after the second AZD1222 dose. The chain joins TRBV19 to TRBJ1-5; D ambiguous. The chain's CDR3 is CASSIVWKNVVPGRNQPQHF. CDR3 bases: TGTGCCAGTAGTATTGTCTGGAAAAATGTAGTCCCCGGTCGCAATCAGCCCCAGCATTTT.